This T cell receptor (beta chain) was identified during a study of shared clonotypes between healthy human individuals. Study context: CD4 naive cells filled three plates per donor, CD4 memory three, CD8 naive two and CD8 memory one.

V shed 6 bases and J 3 bases; nucleotides not matched to a gene: 15. CDR1 MDHEN and CDR2 SYDVKM come from the germline V gene. The CDR3 consists of 17 residues. Sequenced by immunoSEQ multiplex PCR; TCRdb stores in-frame clones only, minus some. In the table there are roughly 2.2 million clones, about 90% of which are singletons. The V call is TRBV28, the J call TRBJ1-2, with 8 bases that match TRBD1. Material for sequencing was naive CD4+ T cells from PBMCs. Subset given: CD45RA+ positively selected. This TCR was sampled from a man aged 18-30 years in good health. Some clones in this sample may be carry-over from other donors' samples. DNA for the CDR3: TGTGCCAGCAGCCATCGGACAGGGAAATTCGGGGACTATGGCTACACCTTC. Amino acid sequence: CASSHRTGKFGDYGYTF.